Listed here are 20 T cell receptor beta chains from one sample, sequenced in a study of blood T cell repertoires in COVID-19. The protocol was immunoSEQ multiplex PCR, while the TCRdb copy is restricted to in-frame clones and leaves out a portion. The data hold 35,000 to 45,000 clones, with nearly 90% observed a single time. Sequenced sample: peripheral blood. Receptors were obtained from a man between 65 and 79 years old with active COVID-19.

The V gene is TRBV6-5, the J gene TRBJ1-3, with 7 positions matching TRBD1. Looked up from germline, CDR1 is MNHEY and CDR2 is SVGAGI. V lost 8 bases to trimming and J lost 7 bases; unmatched junction nucleotides: 5. The CDR3 consists of 12 residues. The CDR3 bases are TGTGCCAGCGGTACAGGGGTTAACACCATATATTTT. It encodes CASGTGVNTIYF.

This chain connects TRBV5-1 to TRBJ2-1, with 13 bases identical to TRBD2. The CDR3 has 15 residues. Per the germline V gene, CDR1 is SGHRS and CDR2 is YFSETQ. With V trimmed by 4 bases and J by 8 bases, 6 bases remained unmatched. The CDR3 loop is CASSTGLAGAYEQFF. The CDR3 DNA is TGCGCCAGCAGCACAGGACTAGCGGGAGCGTATGAGCAGTTCTTC.

The rearrangement links TRBV5-6 to TRBJ2-2; tentative D call: TRBD1 (6 bases). The germline V and J ends were trimmed by 4 bases and 7 bases, with 11 bases remaining between them. This CDR3 has 13 amino acids. Germline V gene sequence: CDR1 SGHDT, CDR2 YYEEEE. Here the CDR3 reads CASSTTGHGELFF. CDR3 DNA: TGTGCCAGCAGCACAACAGGGCACGGGGAGCTGTTTTTT.

This chain connects TRBV3-1 (or the pseudogene TRBV3-2) to TRBJ2-6; D gene uncertain. Germline CDR1 and CDR2: LGHDT and YNNKEL (reference sequence). The CDR3 is 19 residues long. V lost 4 bases to trimming and J lost 0 bases, with 19 bases between them. The CDR3 region has the DNA TGTGCCAGCAGCCCGCCCGGTATACTCCCGATCTCTGGGGCCAACGTCCTGACTTTC. Translation: CASSPPGILPISGANVLTF.

The V and J genes are TRBV28 and TRBJ2-4, with TRBD2 matching 12 bases. After removal of 6 bases from V and 8 bases from J, the junction contained 8 bases not matched to a gene. In germline, CDR1 is MDHEN, CDR2 SYDVKM. The CDR3 contains 15 residues. The CDR3 sequence: CASRTSGTSGHIQYF. The CDR3 bases are TGTGCCAGCAGAACCTCCGGGACTAGCGGGCACATTCAGTACTTC.

This rearrangement joins TRBV6-6 to TRBJ2-3, with 8 bases fitting TRBD1. From germline, CDR1 is MNHNY and CDR2 SVGAGI (reference sequence). V was pared by 6 bases and J by 5 bases, with 1 base of the junction left unmatched. The CDR3 loop spans 12 amino acids. The DNA of the CDR3 is TGTGCCAGCAGCGACAGGGGAGATACGCAGTATTTT. It is translated as CASSDRGDTQYF.

This clone was seen just once. V gene TRBV10-3 combines with J gene TRBJ2-1; tentatively, D is TRBD1 (6 bases). This CDR3 is built from 13 residues. Per the germline V gene, CDR1 is ENHRY and CDR2 is SYGVKD. V lost 3 bases to trimming and J lost 8 bases, with 11 bases between them. The CDR3 nucleotides read TGTGCCATCAGTGATAGGGGGACGGATGAGCAGTTCTTC. This sequence encodes CAISDRGTDEQFF.

V and J are TRBV5-6 and TRBJ2-6, with 9 bases that match TRBD1. Germline trimming cut 6 bases from V and 1 base from J; bases unmatched to any gene: 2. Germline CDR1 reads SGHDT; CDR2 reads YYEEEE. The CDR3 length is 15 residues. The CDR3 DNA is TGTGCCAGCAAACAGGGGGCTTCTGGGGCCAACGTCCTGACTTTC. This codes for CASKQGASGANVLTF.

This chain joins TRBV4-3 and TRBJ2-7; TRBD1 aligns across 11 bases. Trimming at V came to 4 bases and at J to 1 base, leaving 9 bases not matched to a gene. This CDR3 is built from 17 residues. Germline V gene lookup returns CDR1 LGHNA and CDR2 YSLEER. The CDR3, as DNA: TGCGCCAGCAGCCCCCAGACCGGGACAGGGGGGTCCTACGAGCAGTACTTC. Translating it yields CASSPQTGTGGSYEQYF.

CDR3 nucleotide sequence: TGTGCCAGCGGGCGGGGACTAGCGGGAGAGACCCAGTACTTC. Protein sequence: CASGRGLAGETQYF. The chain has TRBV9 and TRBJ2-5; 12 bases agree with TRBD2. In germline, CDR1 is SGDLS, CDR2 YYNGEE. Trimming removed 7 bases from V and 4 bases from J; junction bases left unmatched: 5. CDR3 length: 14 residues.

The J gene is TRBJ2-2, the V gene TRBV19; perhaps TRBD1 as D (5 bases). This CDR3 has 16 amino acids. Trimming pared 7 bases from V and 5 bases from J, leaving 20 bases between. CDR1 is LNHDA and CDR2 is SQIVND in the germline V gene (reference sequence). The CDR3: CASTSGYRGLTGELFF. The CDR3 nucleotides read TGTGCCAGTACCTCCGGGTATAGGGGCTTAACCGGGGAGCTGTTTTTT. Based on the CDR3 plus reference TRBV19 and TRBJ2-2, the full variable domain is DGGITQSPKYLFRKEGQNVTLSCEQNLNHDAMYWYRQDPGQGLRLIYYSQIVNDFQKGDIAEGYSVSREKKESFPLTVTSAQKNPTAFYLCASTSGYRGLTGELFFGEGSRLTVL.

The chain has TRBV27 and TRBJ1-2; 7 positions agree with TRBD1. Germline V gives CDR1 MNHEY, CDR2 SMNVEV (reference sequence). Trimming removed 2 bases from V and 8 bases from J; junction bases left unmatched: 8. CDR3 length: 14 residues. CDR3 residues: CASSLVRQGGGYTF. The CDR3 DNA follows: TGTGCCAGCAGTTTAGTGAGACAGGGTGGCGGCTACACCTTC.

The J gene is TRBJ2-5, the V gene TRBV3-1 (or the pseudogene TRBV3-2); D is possibly TRBD2 (7 bases). The V end lost 1 base, the J end lost 5 bases, and 20 bases lay between the germline ends. This CDR3 region has 17 residues. From germline, CDR1 is LGHDT and CDR2 YNNKEL (reference sequence). CDR3 in DNA: TGTGCCAGCAGCCAAGGGTTTCTGCGCAGGGGAGGGGAGACCCAGTACTTC. As protein: CASSQGFLRRGGETQYF.

The chain recombines TRBV6-5 with TRBJ2-5; tentative D call: TRBD2 (6 bases). The V gene lost 2 bases and the J gene lost 5 bases, with 15 bases spanning the gap. The CDR3 has 15 amino acids. Germline assignment: CDR1 MNHEY and CDR2 SVGAGI. The CDR3 protein is CASSYNGGRLETQYF. In DNA form, the CDR3 reads TGTGCCAGCAGTTACAACGGGGGTCGGCTGGAGACCCAGTACTTC.

V is TRBV5-4 and J is TRBJ2-1; 8 bases fit TRBD2. This CDR3 has 15 residues. In germline, CDR1 is SGHNT, CDR2 YYREEE (reference sequence). The trim removed 5 bases at V and 3 bases at J, leaving 7 bases unmatched. The CDR3 DNA reads as TGTGCCAGCAGTTTAGCGGGGCACGGCTACAATGAGCAGTTCTTC. Translating gives CASSLAGHGYNEQFF.

The chain joins TRBV2 to TRBJ1-2, with 10 bases aligning to TRBD1. With 5 bases clipped from V and 7 bases from J, the junction kept 7 bases outside the gene matches. CDR3 length equals 14 residues. Germline V gene sequence: CDR1 SNHLY, CDR2 FYNNEI. CDR3 sequence reads: CASSRTGGKSGYTF. The CDR3 DNA reads TGTGCCAGCAGTCGGACAGGGGGGAAAAGTGGCTACACCTTC.

The chain joins TRBV19 to TRBJ1-1, with 8 bases lining up with TRBD1. The CDR3 consists of 13 residues. The germline CDR1 and CDR2 sequences are LNHDA and SQIVND (reference sequence). V was pared by 5 bases and J by 6 bases, with 5 bases of the junction left unmatched. This CDR3 is CASSLQGAAEAFF. The CDR3 DNA reads TGTGCCAGTAGTTTGCAGGGGGCGGCTGAAGCTTTCTTT.

The chain uses TRBV28 and TRBJ2-3; 7 bases line up with TRBD2. The CDR3 is made up of 14 amino acids. Germline assignment: CDR1 MDHEN and CDR2 SYDVKM. Trimming at V came to 7 bases and at J to 3 bases, leaving 7 bases not matched to a gene. The CDR3 DNA is TGTGCCAGCATCGAGGGAGGGAGGACAGATACGCAGTATTTT. Translating it yields CASIEGGRTDTQYF.

In this sample, this clone turned up once. The chain is built from TRBV15 and TRBJ2-2; tentatively, D is TRBD2 (5 bases). Between the trimmed V and J ends, which lost 0 bases and 5 bases, there was a span of 7 bases. This CDR3 contains 14 residues. Germline V gene lookup returns CDR1 LNHNV and CDR2 YYDKDF (reference sequence). CDR3 sequence reads: CATSRDPGTGELFF. The CDR3 DNA follows: TGTGCCACCAGCAGAGATCCGGGGACCGGGGAGCTGTTTTTT.

The chain joins TRBV19 to TRBJ2-7, with D uncertain. Germline lookup yields CDR1 LNHDA and CDR2 SQIVND (reference sequence). V lost 5 bases and J 5 bases, leaving 10 bases between the germline ends. CDR3 size: 12 residues. CDR3 coding DNA: TGTGCCAGTAGTGGCCGGGTCCACGAGCAGTACTTC. Translated: CASSGRVHEQYF.